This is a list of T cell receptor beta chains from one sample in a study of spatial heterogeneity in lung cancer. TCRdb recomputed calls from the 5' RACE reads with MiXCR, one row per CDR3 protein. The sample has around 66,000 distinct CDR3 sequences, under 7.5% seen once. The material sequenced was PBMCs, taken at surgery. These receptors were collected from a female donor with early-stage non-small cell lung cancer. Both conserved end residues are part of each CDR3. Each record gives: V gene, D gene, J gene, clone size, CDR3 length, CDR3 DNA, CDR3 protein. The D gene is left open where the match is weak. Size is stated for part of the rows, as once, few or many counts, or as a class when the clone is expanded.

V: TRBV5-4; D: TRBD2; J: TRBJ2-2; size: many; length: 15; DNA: TGTGCCAGCAGGGCAGCGGGGGGCCACACCGGGGAGCTGTTTTTT; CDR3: CASRAAGGHTGELFF
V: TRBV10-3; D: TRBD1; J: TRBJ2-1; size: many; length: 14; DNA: TGTGCCATCAGTGAGGGACAGGGGTTCAATGAGCAGTTCTTC; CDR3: CAISEGQGFNEQFF
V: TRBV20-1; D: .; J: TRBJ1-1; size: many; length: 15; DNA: TGCAGTGCTAGACCCCCACAGGGCGTGGGCGCTGAAGCTTTCTTT; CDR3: CSARPPQGVGAEAFF
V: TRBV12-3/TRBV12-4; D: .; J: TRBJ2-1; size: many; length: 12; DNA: TGTGCCAGCAGCTACACGGGTGATGAGCAGTTCTTC; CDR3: CASSYTGDEQFF
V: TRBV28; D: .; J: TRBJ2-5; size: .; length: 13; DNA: TGTGCCAGCAGTTTGTCTTCGCGAGAGACCCAGTACTTC; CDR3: CASSLSSRETQYF
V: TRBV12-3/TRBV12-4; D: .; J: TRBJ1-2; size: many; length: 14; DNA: TGTGCCAGCAGTTTTGGTGATCCTAACTATGGCTACACCTTC; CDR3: CASSFGDPNYGYTF
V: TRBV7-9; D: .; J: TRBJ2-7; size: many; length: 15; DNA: TGTGCCAGCAGCTTAAACGCCGTAGGGACTTCCGAGCAGTACTTC; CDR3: CASSLNAVGTSEQYF
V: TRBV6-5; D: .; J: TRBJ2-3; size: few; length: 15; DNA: TGTGCCAGCAGTTCTCCGGGCCAGCCTACAGATACGCAGTATTTT; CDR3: CASSSPGQPTDTQYF
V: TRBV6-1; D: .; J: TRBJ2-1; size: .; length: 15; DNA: TGTGCCAGCAGTGGCCAACGGGCGGGGGCAAGAGAGCAGTTCTTC; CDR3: CASSGQRAGAREQFF
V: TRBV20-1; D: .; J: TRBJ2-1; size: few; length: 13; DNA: TGCAGTGCTAGTACAGGGTACTACAATGAGCAGTTCTTC; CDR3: CSASTGYYNEQFF
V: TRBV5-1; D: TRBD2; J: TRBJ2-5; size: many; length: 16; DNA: TGCGCCAGCAGCCGACCTAGCGGGAGGCTCCAAGAGACCCAGTACTTC; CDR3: CASSRPSGRLQETQYF
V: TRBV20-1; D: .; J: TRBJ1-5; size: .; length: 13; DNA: TGCAGTGCTTCGGTGCCAGGGAATCAGCCCCAGCATTTT; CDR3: CSASVPGNQPQHF
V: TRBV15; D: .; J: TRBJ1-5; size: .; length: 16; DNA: TGTGCCACCAGTGGGGCAGAATCCTGGGGCAATCAGCCCCAGCATTTT; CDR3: CATSGAESWGNQPQHF
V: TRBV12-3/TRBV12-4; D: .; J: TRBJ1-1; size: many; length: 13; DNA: TGTGCCAGCAGTTTACAGCTGAACACTGAAGCTTTCTTT; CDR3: CASSLQLNTEAFF
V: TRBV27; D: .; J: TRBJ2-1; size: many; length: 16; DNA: TGTGCCAGCAGTTCTGACTTACCCAGCTCCTACAATGAGCAGTTCTTC; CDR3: CASSSDLPSSYNEQFF
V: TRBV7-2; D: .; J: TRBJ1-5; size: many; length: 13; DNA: TGTGCCAGCAGCTTTCCAGGGGATCAGCCCCAGCATTTT; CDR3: CASSFPGDQPQHF
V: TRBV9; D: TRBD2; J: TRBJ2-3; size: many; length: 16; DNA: TGTGCCAGCAGCGCCCAAGGGACTAGCGGGGCAGATACGCAGTATTTT; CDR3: CASSAQGTSGADTQYF
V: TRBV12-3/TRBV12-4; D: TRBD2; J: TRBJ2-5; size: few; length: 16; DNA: TGTGCCAGCAGTTTCGGGGGGTTTCTGGGCCAGGGGACCCAGTACTTC; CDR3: CASSFGGFLGQGTQYF
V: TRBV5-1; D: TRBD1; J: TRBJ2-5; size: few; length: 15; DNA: TGCGCCAGCAGCTTATTCCTGGGGACAGAAGAGACCCAGTACTTC; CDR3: CASSLFLGTEETQYF
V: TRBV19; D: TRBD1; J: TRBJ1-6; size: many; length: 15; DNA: TGTGCCAGTAGTATCGACAGGGGCGATAATTCACCCCTCCACTTT; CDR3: CASSIDRGDNSPLHF
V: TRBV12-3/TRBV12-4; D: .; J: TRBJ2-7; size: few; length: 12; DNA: TGTGCCAGCAGTTTTGAAGGGAGGGAGCAGTACTTC; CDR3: CASSFEGREQYF
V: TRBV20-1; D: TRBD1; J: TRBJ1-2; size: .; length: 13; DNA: TGCAGTGCAGCAGGGGGCGCAAATTATGGCTACACCTTC; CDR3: CSAAGGANYGYTF
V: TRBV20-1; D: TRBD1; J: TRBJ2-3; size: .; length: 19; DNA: TGCAGTGCTAACCGAGCGGGACAGGGAGACGTCCATAGCACAGATACGCAGTATTTT; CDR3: CSANRAGQGDVHSTDTQYF
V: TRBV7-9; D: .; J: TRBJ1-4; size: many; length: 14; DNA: TGTGCCAGCAGCCGGGGAACGGGCGGGGAAAAACTGTTTTTT; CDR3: CASSRGTGGEKLFF